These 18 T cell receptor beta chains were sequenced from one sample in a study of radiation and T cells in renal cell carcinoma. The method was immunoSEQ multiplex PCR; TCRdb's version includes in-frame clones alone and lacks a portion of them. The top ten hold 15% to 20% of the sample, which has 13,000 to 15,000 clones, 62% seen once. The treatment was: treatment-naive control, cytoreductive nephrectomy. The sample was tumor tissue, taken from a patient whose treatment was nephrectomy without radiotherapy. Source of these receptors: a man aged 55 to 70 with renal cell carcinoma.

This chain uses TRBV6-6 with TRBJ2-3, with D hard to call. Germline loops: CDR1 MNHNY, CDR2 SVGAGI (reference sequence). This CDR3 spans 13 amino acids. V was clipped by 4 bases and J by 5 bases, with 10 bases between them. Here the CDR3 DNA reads TGTGCCAGCAGTTTCGAATACATAGATACGCAGTATTTT. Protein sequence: CASSFEYIDTQYF.

CDR3 region: CSGGNGWGMPYNEQFF. CDR3 in DNA: TGCAGCGGCGGGAATGGGTGGGGGATGCCCTACAATGAGCAGTTCTTC. The genes are TRBV29-1 and TRBJ2-1, with TRBD2 as a possible D gene (6 bases). The V gene's germline CDR1 is SQVTM and CDR2 ANQGSEA. V was clipped by 7 bases and J by 2 bases, with 21 bases between them. This CDR3 region has 16 residues.

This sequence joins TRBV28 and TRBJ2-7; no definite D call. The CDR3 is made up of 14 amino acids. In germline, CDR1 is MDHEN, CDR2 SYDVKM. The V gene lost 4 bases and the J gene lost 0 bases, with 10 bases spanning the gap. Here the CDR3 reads CASSSLQDSYEQYF. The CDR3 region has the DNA TGTGCCAGCAGTTCTCTTCAAGACTCCTACGAGCAGTACTTC. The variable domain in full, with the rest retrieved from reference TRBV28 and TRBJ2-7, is DVKVTQSSRYLVKRTGEKVFLECVQDMDHENMFWYRQDPGLGLRLIYFSYDVKMKEKGDIPEGYSVSREKKERFSLILESASTNQTSMYLCASSSLQDSYEQYFGPGTRLTVT.

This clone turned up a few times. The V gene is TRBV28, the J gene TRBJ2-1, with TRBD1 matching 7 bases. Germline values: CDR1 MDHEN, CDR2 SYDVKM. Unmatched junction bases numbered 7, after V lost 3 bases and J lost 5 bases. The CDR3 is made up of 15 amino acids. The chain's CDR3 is CASSFVGQPNNEQFF. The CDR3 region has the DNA TGTGCCAGCAGTTTTGTGGGACAGCCTAACAATGAGCAGTTCTTC.

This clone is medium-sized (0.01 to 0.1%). In nucleotides, the CDR3 is TGTGCCAGTAGATGGATGGCGGGGGCCACTGAAGCTTTCTTT. Translating gives CASRWMAGATEAFF. The rearrangement uses TRBV19 and TRBJ1-1, with D maybe TRBD1 (6 bases). The CDR3 covers 14 residues. CDR1 and CDR2 from the germline V gene are LNHDA and SQIVND (reference sequence). Trimming took 6 bases from V and 4 from J, leaving 15 bases between them.

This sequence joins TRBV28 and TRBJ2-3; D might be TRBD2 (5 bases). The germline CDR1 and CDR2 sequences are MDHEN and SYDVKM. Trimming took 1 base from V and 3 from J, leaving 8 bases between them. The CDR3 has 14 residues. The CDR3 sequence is CASSLLLATDTQYF. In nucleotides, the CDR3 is TGTGCCAGCAGTTTATTGCTAGCTACAGATACGCAGTATTTT.

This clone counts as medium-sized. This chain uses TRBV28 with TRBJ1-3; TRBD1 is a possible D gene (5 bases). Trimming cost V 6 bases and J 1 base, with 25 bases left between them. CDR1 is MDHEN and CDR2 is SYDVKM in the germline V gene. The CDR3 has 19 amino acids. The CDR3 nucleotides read TGTGCCAGCAGCTCAACCGCCCCTCGGTTTCAGGGATCTGGAAACACCATATATTTT. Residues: CASSSTAPRFQGSGNTIYF.

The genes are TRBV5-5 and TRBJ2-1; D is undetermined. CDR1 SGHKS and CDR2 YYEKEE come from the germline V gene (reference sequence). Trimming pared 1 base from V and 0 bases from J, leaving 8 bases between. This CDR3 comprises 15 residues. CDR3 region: CASSLLVSSYNEQFF. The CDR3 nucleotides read TGTGCCAGCAGCTTGTTAGTGAGCTCCTACAATGAGCAGTTCTTC.

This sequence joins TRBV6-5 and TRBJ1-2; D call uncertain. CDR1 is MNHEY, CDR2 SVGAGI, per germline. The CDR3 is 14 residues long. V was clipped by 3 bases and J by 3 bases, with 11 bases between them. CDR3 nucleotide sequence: TGTGCCAGCAGTTATGGCCGAGGGCACTATGGCTACACCTTC. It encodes CASSYGRGHYGYTF.

The CDR3 sequence is CASSAGYGIEQFF. CDR3 coding DNA: TGTGCCAGCAGTGCTGGGTATGGTATTGAGCAGTTCTTC. V is TRBV6-5 and J is TRBJ2-1; D is unclear. Deletions cut 5 bases from V and 9 bases from J, with 14 bases between. Germline CDR1 is MNHEY and CDR2 is SVGAGI. The CDR3 has 13 amino acids.

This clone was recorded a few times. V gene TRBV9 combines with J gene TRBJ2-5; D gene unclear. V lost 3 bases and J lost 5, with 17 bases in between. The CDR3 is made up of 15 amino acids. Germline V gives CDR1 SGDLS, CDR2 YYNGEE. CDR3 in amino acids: CASSAQTLLGETQYF. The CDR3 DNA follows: TGTGCCAGCAGCGCGCAGACGCTCCTGGGGGAGACCCAGTACTTC.

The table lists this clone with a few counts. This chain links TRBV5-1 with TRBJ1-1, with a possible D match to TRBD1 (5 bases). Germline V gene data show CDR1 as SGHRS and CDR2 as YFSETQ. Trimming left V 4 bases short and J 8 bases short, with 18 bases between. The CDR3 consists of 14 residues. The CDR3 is CASSPTQRGGEAFF. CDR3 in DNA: TGCGCCAGCAGCCCGACACAGAGGGGTGGCGAAGCTTTCTTT.

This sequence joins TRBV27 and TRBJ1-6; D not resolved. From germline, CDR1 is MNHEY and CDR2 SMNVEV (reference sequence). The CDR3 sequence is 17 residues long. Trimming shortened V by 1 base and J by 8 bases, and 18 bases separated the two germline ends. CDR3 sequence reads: CASSLYPYVTRHSPLHF. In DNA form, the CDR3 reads TGTGCCAGCAGTTTATACCCCTACGTGACTAGGCATTCACCCCTCCACTTT.

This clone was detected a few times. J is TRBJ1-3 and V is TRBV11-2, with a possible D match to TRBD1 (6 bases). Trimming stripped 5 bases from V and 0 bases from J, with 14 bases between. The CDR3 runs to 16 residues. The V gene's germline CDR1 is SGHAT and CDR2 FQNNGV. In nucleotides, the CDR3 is TGTGCCAGCAGCCTACCGGGACAACTCTCTGGAAACACCATATATTTT. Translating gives CASSLPGQLSGNTIYF.

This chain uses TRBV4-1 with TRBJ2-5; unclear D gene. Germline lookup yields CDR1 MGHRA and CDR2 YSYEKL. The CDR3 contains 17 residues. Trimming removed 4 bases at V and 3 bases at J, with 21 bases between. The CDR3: CASSRLPRSKLEETQYF. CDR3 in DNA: TGCGCCAGCAGCCGCTTACCGCGCTCGAAATTAGAAGAGACCCAGTACTTC.

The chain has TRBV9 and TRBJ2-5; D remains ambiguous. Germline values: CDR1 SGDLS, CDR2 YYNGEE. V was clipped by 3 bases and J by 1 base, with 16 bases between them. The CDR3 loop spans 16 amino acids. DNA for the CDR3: TGTGCCAGCAGCGGCCGAAGCTCACGCCTCCAAGAGACCCAGTACTTC. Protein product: CASSGRSSRLQETQYF.

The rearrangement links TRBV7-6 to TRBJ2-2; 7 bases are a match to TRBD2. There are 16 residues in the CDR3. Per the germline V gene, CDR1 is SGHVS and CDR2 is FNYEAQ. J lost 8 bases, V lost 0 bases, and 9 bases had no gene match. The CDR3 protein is CASSLAPTERGGELFF. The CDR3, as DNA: TGTGCCAGCAGCTTAGCCCCGACAGAGCGGGGTGGGGAGCTGTTTTTT.

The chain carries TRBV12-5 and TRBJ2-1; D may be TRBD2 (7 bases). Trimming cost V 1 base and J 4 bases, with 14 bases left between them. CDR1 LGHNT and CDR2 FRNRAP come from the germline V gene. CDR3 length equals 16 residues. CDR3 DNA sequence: TGTGCTAGTGGTTTGGCGTCGGGGAGGGGGTACAATGAGCAGTTCTTC. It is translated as CASGLASGRGYNEQFF.